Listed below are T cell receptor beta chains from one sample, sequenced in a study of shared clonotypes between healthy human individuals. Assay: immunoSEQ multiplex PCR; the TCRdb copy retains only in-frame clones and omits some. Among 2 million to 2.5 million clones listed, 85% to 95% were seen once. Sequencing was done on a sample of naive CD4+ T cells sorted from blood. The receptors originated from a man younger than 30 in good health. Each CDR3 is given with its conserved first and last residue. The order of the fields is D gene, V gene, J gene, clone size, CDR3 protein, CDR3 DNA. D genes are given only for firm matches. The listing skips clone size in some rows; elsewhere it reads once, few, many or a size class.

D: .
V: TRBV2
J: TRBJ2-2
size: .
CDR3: CASSENQNGELFF
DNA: TGTGCCAGCAGTGAGAACCAGAACGGGGAGCTGTTTTTT

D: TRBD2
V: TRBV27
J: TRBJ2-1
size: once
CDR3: CASSLFERGNKNEQFF
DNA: TGTGCCAGCAGTTTATTCGAGCGGGGCAATAAGAATGAGCAGTTCTTC

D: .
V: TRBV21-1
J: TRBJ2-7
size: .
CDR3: CASSKMAGEIYYEQYF
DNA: TGTGCCAGCAGCAAAATGGCAGGGGAAATATACTACGAGCAGTACTTC

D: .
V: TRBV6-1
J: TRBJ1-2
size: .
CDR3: CASSPGRIYGYTF
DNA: TGTGCCAGCAGCCCGGGACGGATCTATGGCTACACCTTC

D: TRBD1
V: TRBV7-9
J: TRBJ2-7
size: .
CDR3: CASSRGQGTEEQYF
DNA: TGTGCCAGCAGCAGGGGACAGGGAACCGAAGAGCAGTACTTC

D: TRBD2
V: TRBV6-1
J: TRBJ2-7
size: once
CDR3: CASSDLLAGGAYEQYF
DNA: TGTGCCAGCAGTGACTTACTAGCGGGAGGCGCCTACGAGCAGTACTTC

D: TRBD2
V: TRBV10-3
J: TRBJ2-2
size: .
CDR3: CAISADYTGGTGELFF
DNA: TGTGCCATCAGTGCGGACTACACGGGGGGCACCGGGGAGCTGTTTTTT

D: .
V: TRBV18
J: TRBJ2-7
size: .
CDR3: CASSPGFPVYEQYF
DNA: TGTGCCAGCTCACCGGGTTTCCCCGTCTACGAGCAGTACTTC

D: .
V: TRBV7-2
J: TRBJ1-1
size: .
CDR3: CASTLGQSSMNTEAFF
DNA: TGTGCCAGCACCTTAGGACAGTCGAGTATGAACACTGAAGCTTTCTTT

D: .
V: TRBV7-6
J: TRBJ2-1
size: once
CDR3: CASSSTSLNEQFF
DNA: TGTGCCAGCAGCTCCACTAGCTTGAATGAGCAGTTCTTC

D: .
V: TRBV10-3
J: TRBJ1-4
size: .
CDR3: CAISESGDLREKLFF
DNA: TGTGCCATCAGTGAGTCAGGGGACCTCCGGGAAAAACTGTTTTTT

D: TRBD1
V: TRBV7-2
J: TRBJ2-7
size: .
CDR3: CASSSTGTGGTYEQYF
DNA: TGTGCCAGCAGCTCTACCGGGACAGGGGGGACCTACGAGCAGTACTTC

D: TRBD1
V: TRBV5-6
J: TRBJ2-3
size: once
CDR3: CASSLPGTGKDTQYF
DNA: TGTGCCAGCAGCTTACCCGGGACAGGGAAAGATACGCAGTATTTT

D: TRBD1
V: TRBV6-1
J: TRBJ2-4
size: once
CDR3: CASSEAQGESKNIQYF
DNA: TGTGCCAGCAGTGAAGCCCAGGGGGAGTCCAAAAACATTCAGTACTTC

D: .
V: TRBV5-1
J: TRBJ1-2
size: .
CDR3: CASSFTQGNYGYTF
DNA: TGCGCCAGCAGCTTCACCCAGGGAAACTATGGCTACACCTTC

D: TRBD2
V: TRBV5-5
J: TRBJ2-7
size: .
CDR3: CASSLSLAGDEQYF
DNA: TGTGCCAGCAGCTTGTCGCTAGCGGGGGACGAGCAGTACTTC

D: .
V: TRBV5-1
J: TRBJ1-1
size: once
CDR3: CASSLGQGYPGAFF
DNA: TGCGCCAGCAGCTTGGGGCAGGGCTACCCCGGAGCTTTCTTT

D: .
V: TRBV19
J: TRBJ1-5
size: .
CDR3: CASSKVRGNSNQPQHF
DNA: TGTGCCAGTAGTAAAGTTCGAGGCAATAGCAATCAGCCCCAGCATTTT

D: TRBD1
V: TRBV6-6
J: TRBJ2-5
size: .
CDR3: CASSYSTGLETQYF
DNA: TGTGCCAGCAGTTACTCGACAGGGTTGGAGACCCAGTACTTC

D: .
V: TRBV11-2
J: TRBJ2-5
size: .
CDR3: CASSLAGTGQETQYF
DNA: TGTGCCAGCAGCTTAGCAGGGACGGGGCAAGAGACCCAGTACTTC

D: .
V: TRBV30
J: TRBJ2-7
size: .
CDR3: CAWKGSQKTYEQYF
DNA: TGTGCCTGGAAAGGGTCACAAAAAACCTACGAGCAGTACTTC

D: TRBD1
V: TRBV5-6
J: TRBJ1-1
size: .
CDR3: CASSLSGGQGVYTEAFF
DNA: TGTGCCAGCAGCTTGTCCGGGGGACAGGGAGTTTACACTGAAGCTTTCTTT

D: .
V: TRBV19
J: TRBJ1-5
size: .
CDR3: CASSTTGTNQPQHF
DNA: TGTGCCAGTAGTACTACAGGGACCAATCAGCCCCAGCATTTT

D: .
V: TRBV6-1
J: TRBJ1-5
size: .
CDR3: CASRRQFNQPQHF
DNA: TGTGCCAGCAGACGACAATTCAATCAGCCCCAGCATTTT

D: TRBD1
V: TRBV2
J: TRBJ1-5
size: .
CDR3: CASQGEVNQPQHF
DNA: TGTGCCAGTCAGGGGGAGGTTAATCAGCCCCAGCATTTT

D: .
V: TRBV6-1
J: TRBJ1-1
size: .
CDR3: CASIQERIMNTEAFF
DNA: TGTGCCAGCATTCAGGAACGGATCATGAACACTGAAGCTTTCTTT

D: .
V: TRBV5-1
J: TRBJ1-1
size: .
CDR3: CASSPGAGTEAFF
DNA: TGCGCCAGCAGCCCTGGCGCCGGCACTGAAGCTTTCTTT

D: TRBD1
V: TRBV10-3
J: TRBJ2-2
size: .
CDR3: CAISEGDRGSGELFF
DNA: TGTGCCATCAGTGAGGGGGACAGGGGGTCCGGGGAGCTGTTTTTT

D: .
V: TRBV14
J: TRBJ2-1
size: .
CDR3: CASSQGGLAYNEQFF
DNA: TGTGCCAGCAGCCAAGGGGGCCTAGCGTACAATGAGCAGTTCTTC

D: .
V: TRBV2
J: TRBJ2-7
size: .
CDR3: CASRSREGGDEQYF
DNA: TGTGCCAGCAGGAGCAGGGAGGGGGGGGACGAGCAGTACTTC

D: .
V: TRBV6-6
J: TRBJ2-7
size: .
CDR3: CASSYSWQGGEQYF
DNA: TGTGCCAGCAGTTACTCGTGGCAGGGAGGCGAGCAGTACTTC

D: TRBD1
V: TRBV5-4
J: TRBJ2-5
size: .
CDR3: CASSLGQNQETQYF
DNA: TGTGCCAGCAGCCTGGGACAGAACCAAGAGACCCAGTACTTC

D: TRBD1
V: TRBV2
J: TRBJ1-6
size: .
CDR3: CASSNRDSPLNSPLHF
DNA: TGTGCCAGCAGTAACCGGGACAGCCCACTTAATTCACCCCTCCACTTT

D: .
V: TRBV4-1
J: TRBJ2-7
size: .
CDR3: CASSQESQGRYEQYF
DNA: TGCGCCAGCAGCCAAGAATCGCAGGGACGGTACGAGCAGTACTTC

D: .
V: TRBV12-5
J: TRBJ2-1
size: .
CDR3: CASGLPIGEQFF
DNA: TGTGCTAGTGGCTTGCCTATCGGCGAGCAGTTCTTC

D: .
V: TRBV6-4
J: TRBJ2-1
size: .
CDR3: CASSTTVYNEQFF
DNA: TGTGCCAGCAGTACGACAGTCTACAATGAGCAGTTCTTC

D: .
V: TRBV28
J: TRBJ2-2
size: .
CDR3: CASSLSGADTGELFF
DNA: TGTGCCAGCAGTTTATCCGGGGCGGACACCGGGGAGCTGTTTTTT

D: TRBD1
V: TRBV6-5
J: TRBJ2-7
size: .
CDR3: CASSYSDRVLYEQYF
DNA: TGTGCCAGCAGTTACTCGGACAGGGTACTTTACGAGCAGTACTTC

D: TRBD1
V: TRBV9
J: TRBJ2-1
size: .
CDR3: CASSVGTGLSYNEQFF
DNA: TGTGCCAGCAGCGTAGGGACAGGGCTATCCTACAATGAGCAGTTCTTC

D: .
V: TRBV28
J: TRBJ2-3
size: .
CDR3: CASSPALGAGTDTQYF
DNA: TGTGCCAGCAGTCCCGCGCTAGGCGCTGGAACAGATACGCAGTATTTT

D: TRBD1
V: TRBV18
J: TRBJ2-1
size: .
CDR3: CASFRDRVYNEQFF
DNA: TGTGCCAGCTTCCGGGACAGGGTCTACAATGAGCAGTTCTTC

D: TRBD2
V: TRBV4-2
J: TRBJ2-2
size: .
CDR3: CASSQDHMGLAGGPGYTGELFF
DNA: TGTGCCAGCAGCCAAGATCACATGGGATTAGCGGGGGGGCCGGGGTACACCGGGGAGCTGTTTTTT

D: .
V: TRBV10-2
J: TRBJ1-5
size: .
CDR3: CASKRGSNQPQHF
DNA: TGCGCCAGCAAGAGGGGAAGCAATCAGCCCCAGCATTTT

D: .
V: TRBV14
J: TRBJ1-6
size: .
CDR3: CASSQDWGASYNSPLHF
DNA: TGTGCCAGCAGCCAAGATTGGGGGGCTAGTTATAATTCACCCCTCCACTTT

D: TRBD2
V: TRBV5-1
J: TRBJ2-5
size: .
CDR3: CASSLSIGLAGGSQETQYF
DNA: TGCGCCAGCAGCTTGTCCATCGGACTAGCGGGAGGATCCCAAGAGACCCAGTACTTC

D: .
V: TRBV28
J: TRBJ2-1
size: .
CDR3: CASRDGGYNEQFF
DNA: TGTGCCAGCAGGGACGGGGGCTACAATGAGCAGTTCTTC

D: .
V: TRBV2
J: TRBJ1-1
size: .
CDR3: CASSELMNTEAFF
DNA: TGTGCCAGCAGTGAACTGATGAACACTGAAGCTTTCTTT

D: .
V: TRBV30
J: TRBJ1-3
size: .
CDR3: CACRGKTGNTIYF
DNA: TGTGCCTGCCGGGGAAAAACTGGAAACACCATATATTTT

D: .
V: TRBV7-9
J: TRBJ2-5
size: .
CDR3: CASSSPWTQYF
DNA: TGTGCCAGCAGCTCACCGTGGACCCAGTACTTC

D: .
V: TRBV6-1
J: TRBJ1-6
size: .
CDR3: CASSEARGGAYNSPLHF
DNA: TGTGCCAGCAGTGAAGCGCGGGGGGGCGCCTATAATTCACCCCTCCACTTT

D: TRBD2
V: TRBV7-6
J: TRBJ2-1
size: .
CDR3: CASSSQLAGGTDEQFF
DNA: TGTGCCAGCAGCTCCCAACTAGCGGGGGGGACGGATGAGCAGTTCTTC